These 20 T cell receptor beta chains originate from one sample sequenced in a study of cytomegalovirus exposure and HLA in healthy donors. Profiling relied on immunoSEQ multiplex PCR, and the TCRdb table lists in-frame clones only, not all of them. In the table there are some 170,000 clones, around nine tenths of which are singletons. Sequencing was carried out using PBMCs. These receptor sequences come from a woman younger than 45 in good health and CMV-seronegative.

V usage is TRBV19 and J usage is TRBJ1-2, with 7 bases identical to TRBD1. CDR1 is LNHDA, CDR2 SQIVND, per germline (reference sequence). The CDR3 extends over 14 amino acids. V trimming: 4 bases; J trimming: 4 bases; junction bases outside the gene matches: 6. Here the CDR3 reads CASSKTGAGYGYTF. Written as DNA, the CDR3 is TGTGCCAGTAGTAAAACAGGGGCCGGCTATGGCTACACCTTC.

The chain recombines TRBV29-1 with TRBJ1-4; D gene unclear. The germline V gene has CDR1 SQVTM and CDR2 ANQGSEA. This CDR3 region has 11 residues. Trimming shortened V by 4 bases and J by 7 bases, and 7 bases separated the two germline ends. DNA for the CDR3: TGCAGCGTTGGTCAGGTTGAAAAACTGTTTTTT. This codes for CSVGQVEKLFF. Full variable domain (missing parts from reference TRBV29-1 and TRBJ1-4): SAVISQKPSRDICQRGTSLTIQCQVDSQVTMMFWYRQQPGQSLTLIATANQGSEATYESGFVIDKFPISRPNLTFSTLTVSNMSPEDSSIYLCSVGQVEKLFFGSGTQLSVL.

The CDR3 spells CAIKDTYEQYF. The CDR3 DNA is TGTGCCATCAAAGACACCTACGAGCAGTACTTC. The gene calls are TRBV10-3 and TRBJ2-7; D not certain. This CDR3 spans 11 amino acids. Germline V gives CDR1 ENHRY, CDR2 SYGVKD. Trimming left V 7 bases short and J 2 bases short, with 6 bases between.

V is TRBV5-4 and J is TRBJ1-2; 7 bases fit TRBD1. The germline gives CDR1 SGHNT, CDR2 YYREEE (reference sequence). The CDR3 is 14 residues long. With 4 bases clipped from V and 4 bases from J, the junction kept 7 bases outside the gene matches. For the CDR3, the DNA is TGTGCCAGCAGCCCCCGAGGACAGGTCTATGGCTACACCTTC. Translated: CASSPRGQVYGYTF.

The rearrangement links TRBV2 to TRBJ1-1, with TRBD1 as a possible D gene (6 bases). Trimming stripped 2 bases from V and 8 bases from J, with 15 bases between. In germline, CDR1 is SNHLY, CDR2 FYNNEI. CDR3 length equals 14 residues. The CDR3 nucleotides are TGTGCCAGCAGTGAAAACCAGGGGAATGTCGAAGCTTTCTTT. Translation: CASSENQGNVEAFF. The entire variable domain, with the rest obtained from reference TRBV2 and TRBJ1-1, is as follows: EPEVTQTPSHQVTQMGQEVILRCVPISNHLYFYWYRQILGQKVEFLVSFYNNEISEKSEIFDDQFSVERPDGSNFTLKIRSTKLEDSAMYFCASSENQGNVEAFFGQGTRLTVV.

This chain joins TRBV27 and TRBJ2-1, with TRBD2 matching over 7 bases. The CDR3 extends over 14 amino acids. J gave up 4 bases and V 6 bases, and 6 bases lay outside the gene matches. CDR1 is MNHEY, CDR2 SMNVEV, per germline (reference sequence). The CDR3 DNA reads TGTGCCAGCAGCCTAAGCGGGACGTACAATGAGCAGTTCTTC. Residues: CASSLSGTYNEQFF.

Only a few counts were recorded for this clone. This chain links TRBV15 with TRBJ1-6, with 9 bases fitting TRBD1. The CDR3 covers 15 residues. CDR1 is LNHNV, CDR2 YYDKDF, per germline (reference sequence). Trimming at V came to 1 base and at J to 10 bases, leaving 5 bases not matched to a gene. CDR3 in DNA: TGTGCCACCAGCAGAGGGGGACAGGGACAGTCACCCCTCCACTTT. It encodes CATSRGGQGQSPLHF.

The V call is TRBV7-6, the J call TRBJ1-5; D is uncertain. The CDR3 length is 16 residues. Trimming pared 3 bases from V and 4 bases from J, leaving 16 bases between. Germline CDR1 is SGHVS and CDR2 is FNYEAQ. CDR3 bases: TGTGCCAGCAGCTTTGGCCCACCCACCATGAATCAGCCCCAGCATTTT. This sequence encodes CASSFGPPTMNQPQHF.

The rearrangement links TRBV15 to TRBJ2-1, with no clear D. The germline CDR1 and CDR2 sequences are LNHNV and YYDKDF (reference sequence). The CDR3 spans 12 residues. Trimming removed 4 bases from V and 8 bases from J, with 9 bases in between. CDR3 DNA sequence: TGTGCCACCAGCATGAGCCTCGATGAGCAGTTCTTC. Protein: CATSMSLDEQFF.

The genes are TRBV19 and TRBJ2-1; 10 nucleotides align to TRBD1. The CDR3 spans 15 residues. After removal of 2 bases from V and 5 bases from J, the junction contained 3 bases not matched to a gene. The V gene's germline CDR1 is LNHDA and CDR2 SQIVND (reference sequence). The CDR3 DNA follows: TGTGCCAGTAGTATACGACAGGGGGCGGACAATGAGCAGTTCTTC. Protein: CASSIRQGADNEQFF. Together with reference TRBV19 and TRBJ2-1, the CDR3 gives the full variable domain: DGGITQSPKYLFRKEGQNVTLSCEQNLNHDAMYWYRQDPGQGLRLIYYSQIVNDFQKGDIAEGYSVSREKKESFPLTVTSAQKNPTAFYLCASSIRQGADNEQFFGPGTRLTVL.

This chain uses TRBV6-6 with TRBJ2-2, with D maybe TRBD2 (5 bases). CDR1 is MNHNY and CDR2 is SVGAGI in the germline V gene (reference sequence). V lost 8 bases, J lost 5 bases, and 12 bases lay in between. The CDR3 has 13 amino acids. The DNA for the CDR3 is TGTGCCAGCCTCGTGCGAGGGACCGGGGAGCTGTTTTTT. It yields the protein CASLVRGTGELFF.

The CDR3 DNA sequence: TGCAGCGTTGTCGTCCAAGAGACCCAGTACTTC. It yields the protein CSVVVQETQYF. This chain connects TRBV29-1 to TRBJ2-5; D is ambiguous. V shed 4 bases and J shed 1 base, with 4 bases lying between them. The germline CDR1 and CDR2 sequences are SQVTM and ANQGSEA. The CDR3 is made up of 11 amino acids.

The genes are TRBV18 and TRBJ1-6, with 9 bases aligning to TRBD1. The germline gives CDR1 KGHSH, CDR2 LQKENI. CDR3 size: 15 residues. With 2 bases clipped from V and 5 bases from J, the junction kept 1 base outside the gene matches. This CDR3 reads CASSPRQGDNSPLHF. As DNA, the CDR3 is TGTGCCAGCTCACCAAGACAGGGGGATAATTCACCCCTCCACTTT. The whole variable domain, filled in from reference TRBV18 and TRBJ1-6, reads NAGVMQNPRHLVRRRGQEARLRCSPMKGHSHVYWYRQLPEEGLKFMVYLQKENIIDESGMPKERFSAEFPKEGPSILRIQQVVRGDSAAYFCASSPRQGDNSPLHFGNGTRLTVT.

This chain joins TRBV13 and TRBJ2-7, with a possible D match to TRBD1 (6 bases). This CDR3 has 14 amino acids. CDR1 is PRHDT, CDR2 FYEKMQ, per germline (reference sequence). V was clipped by 2 bases and J by 5 bases, with 13 bases between them. CDR3: CASSLRQAVHEQYF. Here the CDR3 DNA reads TGTGCCAGCAGCTTACGACAGGCTGTCCACGAGCAGTACTTC. Together with reference TRBV13 and TRBJ2-7, the CDR3 gives the full variable domain: AAGVIQSPRHLIKEKRETATLKCYPIPRHDTVYWYQQGPGQDPQFLISFYEKMQSDKGSIPDRFSAQQFSDYHSELNMSSLELGDSALYFCASSLRQAVHEQYFGPGTRLTVT.

The chain recombines TRBV11-2 with TRBJ2-1; tentative D call: TRBD1 (6 bases). The CDR3 is 17 residues long. Trimming left V 3 bases short and J 4 bases short, with 19 bases between. Per germline, CDR1 SGHAT and CDR2 FQNNGV. The CDR3 DNA reads TGTGCCAGCAGCTTGGCATCACAGGGATCTACTTACAATGAGCAGTTCTTC. As protein: CASSLASQGSTYNEQFF.

Concerning this clone itself: A junction end diverges from the germline sequence, so it may reflect a read error. This chain uses TRBV11-2 with TRBJ1-1; 9 bases map to TRBD1. This CDR3 has 11 residues. Per the germline V gene, CDR1 is SGHAT and CDR2 is FQNNGV. The CDR3 region has the DNA TGTGCCAGCACACAGGGGGCTGACGCTTTCTTT. Residues: CASTQGADAFF.

The rearrangement joins TRBV10-2 to TRBJ2-7; TRBD1 agrees at 10 bases. The V gene end was trimmed by 4 bases and the J gene end by 6 bases; junction bases not matched to a gene: 3. CDR1 and CDR2 (germline): WSHSY, SAAADI. The CDR3 totals 13 residues. CDR3 sequence: CASSVGTGVEQYF. CDR3 bases: TGCGCCAGCAGTGTAGGGACAGGGGTCGAGCAGTACTTC.

This clone was found once. The chain uses TRBV11-2 and TRBJ2-3; TRBD2 agrees at 15 bases. CDR3 length equals 16 residues. V lost 2 bases to trimming and J lost 5 bases; unmatched junction nucleotides: 2. Germline CDR1 is SGHAT and CDR2 is FQNNGV. The CDR3 is CASSLRTSGGVDTQYF. In DNA form, the CDR3 reads TGTGCCAGCAGCTTAAGGACTAGCGGGGGGGTAGATACGCAGTATTTT.

The chain links TRBV10-2 to TRBJ1-1, with a weak D call TRBD1 (6 bases). Germline values: CDR1 WSHSY, CDR2 SAAADI. The CDR3 consists of 15 residues. The V end lost 3 bases, the J end lost 1 base, and 12 bases lay between the germline ends. CDR3 amino acids: CASSDRRQENTEAFF. CDR3 in DNA: TGCGCCAGCAGTGATAGGAGACAGGAGAACACTGAAGCTTTCTTT.

The J gene is TRBJ2-7, the V gene TRBV7-9, with D perhaps TRBD1 (6 bases). V was clipped by 5 bases and J by 2 bases, with 16 bases between them. CDR1 is SEHNR and CDR2 is FQNEAQ in the germline V gene (reference sequence). CDR3 length: 15 residues. CDR3 residues: CASSENRDTTYEQYF. DNA for the CDR3: TGTGCCAGCAGCGAAAACCGGGACACGACCTACGAGCAGTACTTC.